A selection of T cell receptor beta chains follows, all from one sample in a study of T cell responses to AZD1222 COVID-19 vaccine. Only in-frame clones appear in the TCRdb table, and some are missing; sequencing was by immunoSEQ multiplex PCR. Of about 150,000 clones listed, roughly nine tenths are singletons. The sequenced sample was peripheral blood, obtained on day 0 of MenACWY control vaccination. These receptors originate from an adult in good health. The conserved cysteine and the conserved F or W are not part of the CDR3 here. Fields, in order: J gene, V gene, CDR3 protein.

TRBJ1-2,TRBV24-1,ATSDSRDLDGYT
TRBJ1-2,TRBV15,ATSRELYGYT
TRBJ2-3,TRBV5-6,ASSLQGATDTQY
TRBJ2-1,TRBV4-2,ASSQDGLAAYNEQF
TRBJ2-7,TRBV14,ASSQVVLAGSEQY
TRBJ1-2,TRBV5-5,ASSPGPLSGYT
TRBJ1-5,TRBV7-2,ASSDQGGNQPQH
TRBJ2-1,TRBV5-6,ASSPMRGEGYNEQF
TRBJ1-6,TRBV19,ASSTRENNSPLH
TRBJ2-3,TRBV6-5,ASSYSGDTQY
TRBJ1-1,TRBV11-2,ASSSITQGLEAF
TRBJ2-3,TRBV15,ATSSETDTQY
TRBJ2-2,TRBV10-3,AIRGMTGGGSGTGELF
TRBJ1-1,TRBV19,ASSIAWASYYTEAF
TRBJ2-5,TRBV6-2/TRBV6-3,ASSPRLWETQY
TRBJ1-3,TRBV5-1,ASGQGNSGNTIY
TRBJ1-3,TRBV6-5,ASRAEIHSGNTIY
TRBJ1-3,TRBV6-1,ASSVTGDTSSGNTIY
TRBJ2-1,TRBV11-2,ASSPYSGRQF
TRBJ1-4,TRBV5-5,ASRIPTGGREKLF
TRBJ1-1,TRBV5-4,ASSPRKVSNTEAF
TRBJ2-1,TRBV11-3,ASRGDEQF
TRBJ1-1,TRBV18,ASSPGLWGRGAF
TRBJ1-1,TRBV5-1,ASSFSADTEAF
TRBJ1-2,TRBV10-3,AISADRSGGYT
TRBJ1-2,TRBV29-1,SVELQGGYGYT
TRBJ2-1,TRBV5-1,ASSLGLAGFGDEQF
TRBJ1-1,TRBV5-1,ASSLESAGLNTEAF